These 18 T cell receptor beta chains were sequenced from one sample in a study of blood T cell repertoires in COVID-19. Using immunoSEQ multiplex PCR, the repertoire was profiled, and TCRdb retains in-frame clones only, with some absent. The repertoire includes about 300,000 clones, about 90% of them detected once, and 2.9% sits in the top ten. Sequenced: PBMCs or T cells enriched from blood (not recorded which). Receptors were obtained from a woman aged 45 to 65 who had been exposed to COVID-19.

The chain combines TRBV5-1 with TRBJ2-5; 9 bases align to TRBD2. Germline V gives CDR1 SGHRS, CDR2 YFSETQ. Unmatched junction bases numbered 3, after V lost 0 bases and J lost 3 bases. This CDR3 comprises 15 residues. In nucleotides, the CDR3 is TGCGCCAGCAGCTTGGTGGCGGGGGGGAAAGAGACCCAGTACTTC. Residues: CASSLVAGGKETQYF.

The rearrangement joins TRBV6-5 to TRBJ2-5; TRBD1 matches 7 bases. V was clipped by 8 bases and J by 2 bases; unmatched bases: 5. Germline lookup yields CDR1 MNHEY and CDR2 SVGAGI. There are 13 residues in the CDR3. The CDR3 DNA reads TGTGCCAGCGGGGGACAGAATCAAGAGACCCAGTACTTC. Its translation is CASGGQNQETQYF.

The chain links TRBV30 to TRBJ2-2, with 11 nucleotides matching TRBD1. The CDR3 contains 15 residues. V was pared by 3 bases and J by 6 bases, with 6 bases of the junction left unmatched. Germline CDR1 is GTSNPN and CDR2 is SVGIG (reference sequence). This chain's CDR3 is CAWRGDRGTAGELFF. In nucleotides, the CDR3 is TGTGCCTGGAGGGGGGACAGGGGGACTGCCGGGGAGCTGTTTTTT.

In DNA, the CDR3 is TGTGCCAGTAGTACAGGGTCGCAAGAGACCCAGTACTTC. This sequence encodes CASSTGSQETQYF. V gene TRBV19 combines with J gene TRBJ2-5; tentative D call: TRBD1 (5 bases). The germline V gene has CDR1 LNHDA and CDR2 SQIVND (reference sequence). The CDR3 is made up of 13 amino acids. Trimming shortened V by 4 bases and J by 2 bases, and 8 bases separated the two germline ends.

This chain uses TRBV30 with TRBJ1-5; D gene ambiguous. V was shortened by 2 bases and J by 4 bases, with 9 bases between the two germline ends. The CDR3 has 13 residues. CDR1 is GTSNPN, CDR2 SVGIG, per germline (reference sequence). In DNA, the CDR3 is TGTGCCTGGAGTACCGGGGTAAATCAGCCCCAGCATTTT. It specifies CAWSTGVNQPQHF.

This chain joins TRBV2 and TRBJ2-7, with D possibly TRBD1 on 6 matching bases. V lost 8 bases to trimming and J lost 7 bases, with 21 bases between them. This CDR3 region has 14 residues. Germline CDR1 SNHLY, CDR2 FYNNEI. CDR3 loop: CASRVDRPPTEQYF. The CDR3, as DNA: TGTGCCAGCCGAGTCGACAGGCCCCCCACGGAGCAGTACTTC.

V usage is TRBV10-3 and J usage is TRBJ1-1; TRBD1 might be the D (5 bases). Between the trimmed V and J ends, which lost 10 bases and 1 base, there was a span of 7 bases. Germline CDR1 and CDR2: ENHRY and SYGVKD. This CDR3 is built from 11 residues. The CDR3 DNA is TGTGCCACCCAGGGGAACACTGAAGCTTTCTTT. It yields the protein CATQGNTEAFF.

This chain links TRBV14 with TRBJ2-7; 8 bases match TRBD1. CDR3 length equals 14 residues. The V segment lost 1 base and the J segment 2 bases; nucleotides outside the gene matches: 1. The germline gives CDR1 SGHDN, CDR2 FVKESK. This CDR3 is CASSQGQGTYEQYF. CDR3 DNA: TGTGCCAGCAGCCAAGGACAGGGGACCTACGAGCAGTACTTC.

The V call is TRBV5-1, the J call TRBJ1-1; D unresolved. In germline, CDR1 is SGHRS, CDR2 YFSETQ. The CDR3 sequence is 14 residues long. V was clipped by 0 bases and J by 1 base, with 7 bases between them. This chain's CDR3 is CASSLGGENTEAFF. The CDR3 DNA reads TGCGCCAGCAGCTTGGGCGGAGAGAACACTGAAGCTTTCTTT.

V and J are TRBV2 and TRBJ1-1; D ambiguous. Germline assignment: CDR1 SNHLY and CDR2 FYNNEI. This CDR3 is built from 12 residues. Trimming shortened V by 4 bases and J by 5 bases, and 8 bases separated the two germline ends. The CDR3 spells CASSGHLTEAFF. The CDR3 DNA reads as TGTGCCAGCAGTGGACATCTGACTGAAGCTTTCTTT.

This clone has at least ten counts. This chain uses TRBV18 with TRBJ1-5; D is unclear. This CDR3 comprises 12 residues. CDR1 and CDR2 from the germline V gene are KGHSH and LQKENI. Trimming pared 5 bases from V and 8 bases from J, leaving 10 bases between. The DNA of the CDR3 is TGTGCCAGCTCATTAGAGGGCAAGCCCCAGCATTTT. This gives the protein CASSLEGKPQHF.

The chain uses TRBV28 and TRBJ2-3; D uncertain. Germline V gene sequence: CDR1 MDHEN, CDR2 SYDVKM. The CDR3 extends over 12 amino acids. With 5 bases removed from V and 8 bases from J, the gap between germline ends came to 11 bases. The CDR3 sequence is CASSTRAGTQYF. The CDR3 region has the DNA TGTGCCAGCAGTACACGCGCAGGTACGCAGTATTTT.

V usage is TRBV5-5 and J usage is TRBJ1-1, with 7 bases aligning to TRBD1. Germline CDR1 SGHKS, CDR2 YYEKEE (reference sequence). Trimming took 2 bases from V and 1 from J; bases not matched to a gene: 2. The CDR3 has 14 residues. The CDR3 sequence is CASSFNRGNTEAFF. The CDR3 nucleotides read TGTGCCAGCAGCTTTAACAGGGGGAACACTGAAGCTTTCTTT.

The chain carries TRBV3-1 (or the pseudogene TRBV3-2) and TRBJ1-6, with a possible D match to TRBD1 (6 bases). Germline V gene data show CDR1 as LGHDT and CDR2 as YNNKEL (reference sequence). The CDR3 spans 16 residues. Between the trimmed V and J ends, which lost 0 bases and 7 bases, there was a span of 13 bases. The CDR3 reads CASSQEPDRRNSPLHF. CDR3 nucleotides: TGTGCCAGCAGCCAAGAGCCCGACAGGAGGAATTCACCCCTCCACTTT.

The V gene is TRBV7-2, the J gene TRBJ1-5; D call uncertain. Per germline, CDR1 SGHTA and CDR2 FQGNSA. V lost 1 base, J lost 3 bases, and 16 bases lay in between. The CDR3 extends over 17 amino acids. The CDR3 sequence: CASSLGGRGRTNQPQHF. Written as DNA, the CDR3 is TGTGCCAGCAGCTTAGGAGGGCGAGGGCGGACCAATCAGCCCCAGCATTTT.

The chain carries TRBV6-5 and TRBJ1-6; D gene unclear. V was trimmed by 6 bases and J by 9 bases, leaving 15 bases between them. The CDR3 covers 14 residues. Per germline, CDR1 MNHEY and CDR2 SVGAGI. The CDR3 coding sequence is TGTGCCAGCAGGCCGGGAGCCGGAGTTTCACCCCTCCACTTT. Translating gives CASRPGAGVSPLHF.

V and J are TRBV20-1 and TRBJ2-7; TRBD2 matches at 7 bases. The CDR3 is 13 amino acids. Looked up from germline, CDR1 is DFQATT and CDR2 is SNEGSKA (reference sequence). J was trimmed by 3 bases and V by 3 bases; bases with no gene match: 5. The CDR3 sequence is CSASSGLGYEQYF. DNA for the CDR3: TGCAGTGCTAGTAGCGGGCTAGGCTACGAGCAGTACTTC.

The sample holds one count of this clone. This chain uses TRBV19 with TRBJ2-2; TRBD1 matches at 9 bases. Germline V CDR1 and CDR2: LNHDA, SQIVND (reference sequence). Losses at the gene ends were 7 bases for V and 9 bases for J; bases not matched to a gene: 15. CDR3 size: 16 residues. CDR3 nucleotides: TGTGCCAGTATGGTGCAGACAGGGGGTCTCCACCGGGAGCTGTTTTTT. Amino acids: CASMVQTGGLHRELFF.